The clone carrying this TCR beta chain appeared a few times. Its antigen remains unidentified. This CDR3 has 14 residues. Germline assignment: CDR1 DFQATT and CDR2 SNEGSKA (reference sequence). V shed 5 bases and J shed 6 bases, with 16 bases lying between them. The sample is drawn from a study of metastatic and nonmetastatic thyroid tumors. Whole-study context: Thyroid patients, malignant and benign, had repertoires compared across blood and tumor or nodule tissue. Study results and caveats: Patients with malignant thyroid tumors reportedly had significantly higher TCR beta diversity than those with benign nodules, in blood and tumor.

No patient had received any treatment before thyroid surgery. Per the original data handling: Using the CDR3 differences seen across clinicopathological groups, the authors built a distant-metastasis classifier for papillary thyroid cancer, which was meant to discriminate distant-metastatic patients. MiXCR re-clonotyped the PCR reads for TCRdb. None of the V and J calls come from the authors' own analysis; TCRdb made them. The repertoire holds about 9,300 clones, with 25% to 35% as singletons. The source of this sequence is a female donor with papillary thyroid cancer or a benign thyroid nodule (not recorded which). Some clones in this sample may be carry-over from other donors' samples. Sequencing input: tumor tissue. The chain recombines TRBV20-1 with TRBJ2-2; D may correspond to TRBD1 or TRBD2 (5 bases each). CDR3 protein: CSAPPPGTPGELFF. As DNA, the CDR3 is TGCAGTGCTCCTCCGCCCGGGACCCCCGGGGAGCTGTTTTTT.